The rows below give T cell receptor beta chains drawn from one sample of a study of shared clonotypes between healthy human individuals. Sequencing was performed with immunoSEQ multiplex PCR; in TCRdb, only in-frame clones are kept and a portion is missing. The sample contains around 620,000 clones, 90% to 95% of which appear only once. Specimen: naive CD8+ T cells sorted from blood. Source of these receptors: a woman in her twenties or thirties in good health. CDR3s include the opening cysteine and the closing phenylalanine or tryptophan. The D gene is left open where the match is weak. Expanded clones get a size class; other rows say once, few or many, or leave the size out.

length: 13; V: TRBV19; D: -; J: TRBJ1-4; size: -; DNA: TGTGCCAGTAGTTGGGACACGGAGGAAAAACTGTTTTTT; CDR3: CASSWDTEEKLFF
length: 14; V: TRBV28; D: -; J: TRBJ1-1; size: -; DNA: TGTGCCAGCAGTCTTTTATATGGGGACACTGAAGCTTTCTTT; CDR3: CASSLLYGDTEAFF
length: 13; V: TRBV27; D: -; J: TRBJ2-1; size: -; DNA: TGTGCCAGCAGTTTATCTGTAGTGACAGAGCAGTTCTTC; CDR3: CASSLSVVTEQFF
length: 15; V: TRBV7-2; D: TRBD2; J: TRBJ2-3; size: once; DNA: TGTGCCAGCAGCTTAGTAGCGGGAGTGGGAGATACGCAGTATTTT; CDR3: CASSLVAGVGDTQYF
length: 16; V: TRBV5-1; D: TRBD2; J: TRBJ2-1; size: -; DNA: TGCGCCAGCAGCTTGAACCGGGAGGTGACCTACAATGAGCAGTTCTTC; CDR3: CASSLNREVTYNEQFF
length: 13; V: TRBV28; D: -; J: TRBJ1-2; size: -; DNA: TGTGCCAGCAGCTCCCGAACAGACTATGGCTACACCTTC; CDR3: CASSSRTDYGYTF
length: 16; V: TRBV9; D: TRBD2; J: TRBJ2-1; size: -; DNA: TGTGCCAGCAGCGTAGGGGTAGCGGGAGTCTACAATGAGCAGTTCTTC; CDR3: CASSVGVAGVYNEQFF
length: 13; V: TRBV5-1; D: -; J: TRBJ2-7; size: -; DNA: TGCGCCAGCAGCTTGACCCGCCTTTACGAGCAGTACTTC; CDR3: CASSLTRLYEQYF
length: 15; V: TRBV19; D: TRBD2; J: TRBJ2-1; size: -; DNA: TGTGCCAGTAGTAATGGACTAGCGATCTACAATGAGCAGTTCTTC; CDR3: CASSNGLAIYNEQFF
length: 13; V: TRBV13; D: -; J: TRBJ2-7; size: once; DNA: TGTGCCAGCAGCCCCGGGGCTAGTAACGAGCAGTACTTC; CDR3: CASSPGASNEQYF
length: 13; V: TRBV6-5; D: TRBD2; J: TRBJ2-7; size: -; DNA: TGTGCCAGCAGTTATAGCGGGACCTACGAGCAGTACTTC; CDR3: CASSYSGTYEQYF
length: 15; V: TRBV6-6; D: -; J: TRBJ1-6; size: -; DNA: TGTGCCAGCAGTCCGCTGGTCTTTGGCAATTCACCCCTCCACTTT; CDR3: CASSPLVFGNSPLHF
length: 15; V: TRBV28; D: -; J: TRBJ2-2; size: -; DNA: TGTGCCAGCAGTTTAATAGGGGGGCACGGCGGGGAGCTGTTTTTT; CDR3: CASSLIGGHGGELFF
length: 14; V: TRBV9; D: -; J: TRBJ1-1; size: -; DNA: TGTGCCAGCAGCGTCATGGGGGCGGGAACTGAAGCTTTCTTT; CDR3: CASSVMGAGTEAFF
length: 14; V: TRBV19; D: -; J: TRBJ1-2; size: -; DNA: TGTGCCAGTACCGGTCCTCCCCCTAGGGATGGCTACACCTTC; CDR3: CASTGPPPRDGYTF
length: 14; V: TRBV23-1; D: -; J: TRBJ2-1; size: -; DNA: TGCGCCAGCAGTCGGCAGGTGTCCTGGGATGAGCAGTTCTTC; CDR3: CASSRQVSWDEQFF
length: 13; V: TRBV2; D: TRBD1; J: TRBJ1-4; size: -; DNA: TGTGCCAGCAGGAACAGGGGCCGGGAAAAACTGTTTTTT; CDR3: CASRNRGREKLFF
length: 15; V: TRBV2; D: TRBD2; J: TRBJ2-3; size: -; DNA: TGTGCCAGCAGTCGAGCGGGAGACGTCTCAAATACGCAGTATTTT; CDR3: CASSRAGDVSNTQYF
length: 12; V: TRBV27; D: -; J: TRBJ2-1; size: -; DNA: TGTGCCAGCAGTACGGGGATCAATGAGCAGTTCTTC; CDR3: CASSTGINEQFF
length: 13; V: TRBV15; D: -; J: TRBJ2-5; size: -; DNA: TGTGCCACCAGCCTGGGAGGGGGGGAGACCCAGTACTTC; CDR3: CATSLGGGETQYF
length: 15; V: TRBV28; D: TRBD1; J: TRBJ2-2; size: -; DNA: TGTGCCAGCAAGACAGGGATTTGGGGCACCGGGGAGCTGTTTTTT; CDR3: CASKTGIWGTGELFF
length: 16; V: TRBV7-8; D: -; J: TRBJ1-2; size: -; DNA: TGTGCCAGCAGCGGAGTGGACGACACCTTTAACTATGGCTACACCTTC; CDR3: CASSGVDDTFNYGYTF
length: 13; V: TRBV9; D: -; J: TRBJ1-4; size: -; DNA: TGTGCCAGCAGTAGACCGGGGAATGAAAAACTGTTTTTT; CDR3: CASSRPGNEKLFF
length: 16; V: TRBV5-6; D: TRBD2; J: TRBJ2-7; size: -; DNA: TGTGCCAGCAGCTTAGGGCTAGCGGGAGTGATCGACGAGCAGTACTTC; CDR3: CASSLGLAGVIDEQYF
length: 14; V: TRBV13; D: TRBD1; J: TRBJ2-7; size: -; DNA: TGTGCCAGCAGCTTGGGACAGAGCCTCTACGAGCAGTACTTC; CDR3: CASSLGQSLYEQYF
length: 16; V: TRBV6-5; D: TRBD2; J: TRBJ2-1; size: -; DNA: TGTGCCAGCAGTTCCCTTCTAGCGGGAGCCGGGAATGAGCAGTTCTTC; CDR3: CASSSLLAGAGNEQFF
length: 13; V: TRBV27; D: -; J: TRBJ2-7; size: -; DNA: TGTGCCAGCAGTTTACGGGGGTACTACGAGCAGTACTTC; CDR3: CASSLRGYYEQYF
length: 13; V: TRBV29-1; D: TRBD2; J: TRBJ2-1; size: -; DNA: TGCAGCGTTGAAGCGGGAGGGCCCAATGAGCAGTTCTTC; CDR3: CSVEAGGPNEQFF
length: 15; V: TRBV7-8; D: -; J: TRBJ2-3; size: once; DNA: TGTGCCAGCAGCGGTCTCGTTCGGGGCACAGATACGCAGTATTTT; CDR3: CASSGLVRGTDTQYF
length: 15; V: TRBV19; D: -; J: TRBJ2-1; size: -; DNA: TGTGCCAGTAGTATAATCGGGAACTCCTACAATGAGCAGTTCTTC; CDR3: CASSIIGNSYNEQFF
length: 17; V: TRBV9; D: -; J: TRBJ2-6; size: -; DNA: TGTGCCAGCAGCGTTTCCGGGACCCCCTCTGGGGCCAACGTCCTGACTTTC; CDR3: CASSVSGTPSGANVLTF
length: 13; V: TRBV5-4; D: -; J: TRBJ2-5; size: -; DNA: TGTGCCAGCAGCTTGGTCCACAAAGAGACCCAGTACTTC; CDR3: CASSLVHKETQYF
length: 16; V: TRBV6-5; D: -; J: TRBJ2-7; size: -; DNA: TGTGCCAGCAGTTACGGGGTGGGGGAACTCTCCTACGAGCAGTACTTC; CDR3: CASSYGVGELSYEQYF
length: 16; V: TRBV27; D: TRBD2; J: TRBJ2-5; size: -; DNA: TGTGCCAGCAGTTCCACCCCCGGACTAGCTGGGGAGACCCAGTACTTC; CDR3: CASSSTPGLAGETQYF
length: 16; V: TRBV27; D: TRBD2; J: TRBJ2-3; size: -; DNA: TGTGCCAGCAGTCCCGTACTAGCGGGAGAATCGGATACGCAGTATTTT; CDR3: CASSPVLAGESDTQYF
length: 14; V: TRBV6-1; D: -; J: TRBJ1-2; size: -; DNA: TGTGCCAGCAGCGGTAACCACCCATTTTATGGCTACACCTTC; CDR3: CASSGNHPFYGYTF
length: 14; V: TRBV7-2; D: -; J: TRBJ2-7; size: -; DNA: TGTGCCAGCAGCTTCTCGAGTGTTGGGGGCGAGCAGTACTTC; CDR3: CASSFSSVGGEQYF
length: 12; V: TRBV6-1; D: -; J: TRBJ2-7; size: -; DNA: TGTGCCAGCAGTGAATATTCCTACGAGCAGTACTTC; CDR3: CASSEYSYEQYF
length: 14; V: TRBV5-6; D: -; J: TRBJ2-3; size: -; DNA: TGTGCCAGCAGCGCCTTAGGGGCCGCAGATACGCAGTATTTT; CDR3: CASSALGAADTQYF
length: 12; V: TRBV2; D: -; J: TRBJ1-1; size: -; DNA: TGTGCCACCACCTCTTGGGACACTGAAGCTTTCTTT; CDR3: CATTSWDTEAFF
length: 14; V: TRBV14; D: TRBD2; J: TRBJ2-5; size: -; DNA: TGTGCCAGCAGACAAAGCGGGGGACAAGAGACCCAGTACTTC; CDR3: CASRQSGGQETQYF
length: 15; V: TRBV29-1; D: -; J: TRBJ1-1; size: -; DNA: TGCAGCGTTGATGACCCCCGGGGCACCCGGACTGAAGCTTTCTTT; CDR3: CSVDDPRGTRTEAFF
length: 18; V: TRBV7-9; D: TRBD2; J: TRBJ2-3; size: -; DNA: TGTGCCAGCAGCTTAGGGAGCGGCGGGAGGGCCGGAGGAGATACGCAGTATTTT; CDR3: CASSLGSGGRAGGDTQYF
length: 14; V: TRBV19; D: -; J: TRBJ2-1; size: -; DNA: TGTGCCAGCGAGGACGGACCCTCCTACAATGAGCAGTTCTTC; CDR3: CASEDGPSYNEQFF
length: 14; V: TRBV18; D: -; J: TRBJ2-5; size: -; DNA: TGTGCCAGCCGAAAAGGGGAAATCCAAGAGACCCAGTACTTC; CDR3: CASRKGEIQETQYF
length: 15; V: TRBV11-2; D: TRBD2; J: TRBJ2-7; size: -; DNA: TGTGCCAGCAGCTTTTACGGTGGGACTACCTACGAGCAGTACTTC; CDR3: CASSFYGGTTYEQYF
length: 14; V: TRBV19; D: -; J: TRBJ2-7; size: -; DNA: TGTGCCAGTGCCCCTTCGACTCGAACCTACGAGCAGTACTTC; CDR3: CASAPSTRTYEQYF
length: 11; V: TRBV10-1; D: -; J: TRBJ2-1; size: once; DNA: TGCGCCAGCAGTGATGGGAATGAGCAGTTCTTC; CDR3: CASSDGNEQFF
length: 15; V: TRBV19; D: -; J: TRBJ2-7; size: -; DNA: TGTGCCAGTAGTATCTTAGGGACTTCAAAATACGAGCAGTACTTC; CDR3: CASSILGTSKYEQYF
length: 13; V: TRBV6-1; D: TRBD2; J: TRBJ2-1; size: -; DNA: TGTGCCAGCAGTGCGGGACTAGGGTACGAGCAGTTCTTC; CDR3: CASSAGLGYEQFF
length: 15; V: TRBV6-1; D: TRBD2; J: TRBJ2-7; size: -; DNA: TGTGCCAGCAGTGTAGGAGCGGGGGCCTCCTACGAGCAGTACTTC; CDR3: CASSVGAGASYEQYF
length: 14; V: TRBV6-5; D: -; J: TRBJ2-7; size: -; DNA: TGTGCCAGCGAAAGGGGGGATGCGTCCTACGAGCAGTACTTC; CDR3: CASERGDASYEQYF
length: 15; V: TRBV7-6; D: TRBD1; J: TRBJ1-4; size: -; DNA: TGTGCCAGCTCGGACAGGGGGCAGAATAATGAAAAACTGTTTTTT; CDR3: CASSDRGQNNEKLFF
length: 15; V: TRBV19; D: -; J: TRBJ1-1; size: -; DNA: TGTGCCAGTACCTTCCCCCGCCAAGGGGGGACTGAAGCTTTCTTT; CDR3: CASTFPRQGGTEAFF
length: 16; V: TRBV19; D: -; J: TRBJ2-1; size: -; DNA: TGTGCCAGTAGACCCGCTAGCAGTAGCTCCTACAATGAGCAGTTCTTC; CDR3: CASRPASSSSYNEQFF
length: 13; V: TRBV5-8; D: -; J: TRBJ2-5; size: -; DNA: TGTGCCAGCAGTCCCGGGTCTCAGGAGACCCAGTACTTC; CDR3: CASSPGSQETQYF
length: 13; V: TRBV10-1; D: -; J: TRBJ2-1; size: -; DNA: TGCGCCAGCAGTGACGGTACCTACAATGAGCAGTTCTTC; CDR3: CASSDGTYNEQFF